A selection of T cell receptor beta chains follows, all from one sample in a study of OX40 agonist ivuxolimab in advanced cancers. Repertoires were generated with immunoSEQ multiplex PCR, while TCRdb's copy carries only in-frame clones and drops some. Seen here are approximately 60,000 clones, 81% observed once, and the top ten hold roughly 1%. Material: CD4+ or CD8+ T cells sorted from blood, obtained in a trial of the OX40 agonist ivuxolimab. The source of these receptors is an adult with an advanced solid tumor such as melanoma, head and neck, liver or kidney cancer. Each CDR3 is given with its conserved first and last residue. D genes are given only for firm matches. Clone size is stated in some rows and not others, as once, few, many or a class when expanded.

clone size | D gene | J gene | V gene | CDR3 DNA | CDR3 protein
- | TRBD2 | TRBJ2-2 | TRBV5-1 | TGCGCCAGCAGCTTTAAGCGGGGCAACACCGGGGAGCTGTTTTTT | CASSFKRGNTGELFF
- | - | TRBJ2-7 | TRBV5-4 | TGTGCCAGCAGCCCTCAGCACCCGGTCGACTACGAGCAGTACTTC | CASSPQHPVDYEQYF
few | TRBD1 | TRBJ1-1 | TRBV19 | TGTGCCAGTAGTACGAGACAGGGGAACACTGAAGCTTTCTTT | CASSTRQGNTEAFF
- | TRBD1 | TRBJ1-1 | TRBV10-2 | TGCGCCAGCAGCGGGGGGACAGCGAACACTGAAGCTTTCTTT | CASSGGTANTEAFF
- | - | TRBJ1-1 | TRBV5-5 | TGTGCCAGCAGCTTGGCCGGGGGGTACCGCACTGAAGCTTTCTTT | CASSLAGGYRTEAFF
- | - | TRBJ1-4 | TRBV5-4 | TGTGCCAGCAGCAGTCGGGACAATGAAAAACTGTTTTTT | CASSSRDNEKLFF
once | TRBD2 | TRBJ2-3 | TRBV5-1 | TGCGCCAGCAGCTTGTCCTCCCGTCCGGGACTAGCGGGGCGAATCACAGATACGCAGTATTTT | CASSLSSRPGLAGRITDTQYF
- | - | TRBJ1-2 | TRBV6-1 | TGTGCCAGCAGTGGGGGATACTATGGCTACACCTTC | CASSGGYYGYTF
- | - | TRBJ1-3 | TRBV6-1 | TGTGCCAGCAAAATTGGGCCGGCTGGAAACACCATATATTTT | CASKIGPAGNTIYF
- | TRBD2 | TRBJ2-3 | TRBV5-6 | TGTGCCAGCAGCCCCGGCTGGGGGGGGATAGATACGCAGTATTTT | CASSPGWGGIDTQYF
- | - | TRBJ2-7 | TRBV6-1 | TGTGCCAGTCATAGGGGCTACGAGCAGTACTTC | CASHRGYEQYF
- | - | TRBJ2-1 | TRBV11-3 | TGTGCCAGCAGCGTATCAGGGTCGGCTGAGCAGTTCTTC | CASSVSGSAEQFF
- | TRBD1 | TRBJ1-2 | TRBV30 | TGTGCCTGGACCCCCAGGGGGAAGGAGCTGAAAGGCTATGGCTACACCTTC | CAWTPRGKELKGYGYTF
- | TRBD1 | TRBJ2-7 | TRBV2 | TGTGCCAGCAGTGGACAGGGTTACGAGCAGTACTTC | CASSGQGYEQYF
- | TRBD1 | TRBJ2-7 | TRBV29-1 | TGCAGCGTTGGTCCGGGACAGGGTTTCGGCGAGCAGTACTTC | CSVGPGQGFGEQYF
once | - | TRBJ2-7 | TRBV4-2 | TGTGCCAGCAGCCAAGCGGGCAGCCACGAGCAGTACTTC | CASSQAGSHEQYF
- | - | TRBJ1-2 | TRBV19 | TGTGCCAGTACCGCAGGGTTCCAGGGCGTCTATGGCTACACCTTC | CASTAGFQGVYGYTF
once | - | TRBJ1-1 | TRBV5-6 | TGTGCCAGCAGCTCGTTAGTAGGGTCGAACACTGAAGCTTTCTTT | CASSSLVGSNTEAFF
- | - | TRBJ2-7 | TRBV14 | TGTGCCAGCAGCCATAATACCTACGAGCAGTACTTC | CASSHNTYEQYF
few | TRBD1 | TRBJ1-1 | TRBV7-8 | TGTGCCAGCAGCCGGACAGGTCCAACTGAAGCTTTCTTT | CASSRTGPTEAFF
- | TRBD1 | TRBJ2-1 | TRBV5-4 | TGTGCCAGCAGCCCCTTCCGGGCCGGGACAGAAATCTTC | CASSPFRAGTEIF
- | TRBD1 | TRBJ1-6 | TRBV9 | TGTGCCAGCAGCCGGCTCCAGGGGGATCGTAATTCACCCCTCCACTTT | CASSRLQGDRNSPLHF
- | TRBD1 | TRBJ1-2 | TRBV6-1 | TGTGCCGTGTCTGACAGGGGTAACTATGGCTACACCTTC | CAVSDRGNYGYTF
- | - | TRBJ2-2 | TRBV7-9 | TGTGCCAGCAGCCCTAGGGGCGTCGGGGAGCTGTTTTTT | CASSPRGVGELFF
- | - | TRBJ2-1 | TRBV7-6 | TGTGCCAGCAGCTTAGGAATCCGATCCTCCTACAATGAGCAGTTCTTC | CASSLGIRSSYNEQFF
few | - | TRBJ1-2 | TRBV7-9 | TGTGCCAGCAGCCCAATGCTCCCAGGGGGCTACACCTTC | CASSPMLPGGYTF
- | - | TRBJ1-2 | TRBV27 | TGTGCCAGCAGTTCCACAGATAACTATGGCTACACCTTC | CASSSTDNYGYTF
- | - | TRBJ2-1 | TRBV7-2 | TGTGCCAGCAGCTTAGCCAGGGGAGGCAATGAGCAGTTCTTC | CASSLARGGNEQFF
- | TRBD1 | TRBJ1-1 | TRBV4-1 | TGCGCCAGCAGCCCAACAAGGGACAGGGTTGAAGCTTTCTTT | CASSPTRDRVEAFF
- | - | TRBJ1-1 | TRBV5-1 | TGCGCCAGCAGCTTGATGCCGAGTGGGAGCGATGAAGCTTTCTTT | CASSLMPSGSDEAFF
- | - | TRBJ2-7 | TRBV6-1 | TGTGCCAGCAGTGGGCAGACAACGGGTATTACGGGGCAGTACTTC | CASSGQTTGITGQYF
many | - | TRBJ1-1 | TRBV5-5 | TGTGCCAGCAGCTTGGGGGGGCAGACGAACACTGAAGCTTTCTTT | CASSLGGQTNTEAFF
- | TRBD1 | TRBJ2-5 | TRBV7-6 | TGTGCCAGCACCCGAACAGGGGCGGGTGAGACCCAGTACTTC | CASTRTGAGETQYF
few | - | TRBJ1-2 | TRBV14 | TGTGCCAGCAGCCAGATAGGGAGCGCTGGCTACACCTTC | CASSQIGSAGYTF
- | - | TRBJ2-7 | TRBV10-2 | TGCGCCAGCAGTTTAACAGGGCGCGAGCAGTACTTC | CASSLTGREQYF
- | TRBD1 | TRBJ2-3 | TRBV6-5 | TGTGCCAGCAGTTACGGTACAGGGGACACAGATACGCAGTATTTT | CASSYGTGDTDTQYF
- | - | TRBJ1-6 | TRBV19 | TGTGCCACCCGGGATGATAATTCACCCCTCCACTTT | CATRDDNSPLHF
many | TRBD2 | TRBJ2-1 | TRBV5-5 | TGTGCCAGCAGCCCCTCCCCGGGAGTGCGGGGGAATGAGCAGTTCTTC | CASSPSPGVRGNEQFF
- | - | TRBJ1-6 | TRBV6-6 | TGTGCCAGCACCGAGAGTCCTAATTCACCCCTCCACTTT | CASTESPNSPLHF
- | - | TRBJ1-2 | TRBV7-9 | TGTGCCAGCAGATCCAACACCGGGCAGCTGAAGGACACCTTC | CASRSNTGQLKDTF
- | - | TRBJ1-2 | TRBV6-1 | TGTGCCAGCAGTGAGTTACAGGTATCCTATGGCTACACCTTC | CASSELQVSYGYTF
- | - | TRBJ2-1 | TRBV27 | TGTGCCAGCACCAAAGGGGGGGCTGGTGAGCAGTTCTTC | CASTKGGAGEQFF
- | - | TRBJ2-3 | TRBV9 | TGTGCCAGCAGCGTAGCTATCGGGGGGCCTGTTAGCACAGATACGCAGTATTTT | CASSVAIGGPVSTDTQYF
- | - | TRBJ1-2 | TRBV5-1 | - | CASSFGEGGYGYTF
- | - | TRBJ1-3 | TRBV9 | TGTGCCAGCAGCTCAGACTACAGGGTATCCTCTGGAAACACCATATATTTT | CASSSDYRVSSGNTIYF
- | - | TRBJ2-5 | TRBV2 | TGTGCCAGCAGATCGACTTCCGGGGCCCAAGAGACCCAGTACTTC | CASRSTSGAQETQYF
few | - | TRBJ1-1 | TRBV30 | TGTGCCTGGAGTGTACAGATCAACACTGAAGCTTTCTTT | CAWSVQINTEAFF
- | - | TRBJ2-2 | TRBV19 | TGTGCCAGTAGTATAGTACATAGCAGGGGTGGAACCGGGGAGCTGTTTTTT | CASSIVHSRGGTGELFF